The rows below give T cell receptor beta chains drawn from one sample of a study of PD-1 blockade in classical Hodgkin lymphoma. The protocol was immunoSEQ multiplex PCR, while the TCRdb copy is restricted to in-frame clones and leaves out a portion. This sample carries about 31,000 clones, approximately 80% of them seen once, and the ten largest clones take approximately 17%. The starting material was peripheral blood mononuclear cells (PBMCs), obtained before the fourth cycle of nivolumab. Receptors originate from a human donor with classical Hodgkin lymphoma. Each CDR3 is given without its conserved first and last residue.

ASSPPPTGVSTDTQY	TRBV7-3
ASRCGRITGELF	TRBV21-1
ASSPGTGEYNEQF	TRBV6-4
ASSLDGGGFQETQY	TRBV5-1
ASSRLAGGPEEQY	TRBV7-6
ASSEGTGSYYEQY	TRBV6-1
ASSQTPRPRAPYGYT	TRBV28
SVFDRGHYEQY	TRBV29-1
ASVRGQSSYNEQF	TRBV28
ASSSRQTGTDTQY	TRBV5-4
ASSPLDRDTQY	TRBV27